Listed below are T cell receptor beta chains from one sample, sequenced in a study of CD8+ T cells in alopecia areata. Method: immunoSEQ multiplex PCR; TCRdb's copy keeps in-frame clones and lacks some. The sample gives about 120,000 clones, about three fifths of which show up once; 25% to 35% is in the top ten. Sequenced material: CD8+ T cells sorted from blood, taken at week 4, from a patient treated with tofacitinib. These TCRs come from a human donor with alopecia areata. Both conserved end residues are part of each CDR3. A D gene is named only where the DNA matches it firmly. Size tells how often a clone was seen (once, few, many) or the class of an expanded clone, and some rows leave it out.

cdr3_nt: TGCGCCAGCAGTCAATCGCCGGGGGGCGATGGCTACACCTTC
cdr3_aa: CASSQSPGGDGYTF
v_call: TRBV23-1
d_call: NA
j_call: TRBJ1-2
clone_size: NA

cdr3_nt: TGTGCCAGCAGCCTACAGAATTCACCCCTCCACTTT
cdr3_aa: CASSLQNSPLHF
v_call: TRBV7-9
d_call: NA
j_call: TRBJ1-6
clone_size: NA

cdr3_nt: TGCAGCGTTGAGGTAACGGTGGCCACAGACCTCTACAATGAGCAGTTCTTC
cdr3_aa: CSVEVTVATDLYNEQFF
v_call: TRBV29-1
d_call: NA
j_call: TRBJ2-1
clone_size: few

cdr3_nt: TGTGCCAGCAGCTTAGCGGTCGAGCTCGAAGAGACCCAGTACTTC
cdr3_aa: CASSLAVELEETQYF
v_call: TRBV7-2
d_call: NA
j_call: TRBJ2-5
clone_size: NA

cdr3_nt: TGCAGCGTTGAGTGGACAGGTCGCGATGAGCAGTTCTTC
cdr3_aa: CSVEWTGRDEQFF
v_call: TRBV29-1
d_call: TRBD1
j_call: TRBJ2-1
clone_size: NA

cdr3_nt: TGTGCCAGCAGCCGCCTAGCGGGGTGGGATACGCAGTATTTT
cdr3_aa: CASSRLAGWDTQYF
v_call: TRBV28
d_call: TRBD2
j_call: TRBJ2-3
clone_size: NA

cdr3_nt: TGTGCCAGCAGCACCGGGACTAGCGGCACCAATGAGCAGTTCTTC
cdr3_aa: CASSTGTSGTNEQFF
v_call: TRBV27
d_call: TRBD2
j_call: TRBJ2-1
clone_size: NA

cdr3_nt: TGCAGCGTTGATTCAGGGACTATGATGTCCGTCCTTCAAGAGACCCAGTACTTC
cdr3_aa: CSVDSGTMMSVLQETQYF
v_call: TRBV29-1
d_call: TRBD2
j_call: TRBJ2-5
clone_size: NA

cdr3_nt: TGCGCCAGCAGCCAGAGACAGGGGGCCTACGAGCAGTACTTC
cdr3_aa: CASSQRQGAYEQYF
v_call: TRBV4-3
d_call: TRBD1
j_call: TRBJ2-7
clone_size: few

cdr3_nt: TGTGCCAGCAGTGAAGTAACCTACGAGCAGTACTTC
cdr3_aa: CASSEVTYEQYF
v_call: TRBV2
d_call: NA
j_call: TRBJ2-7
clone_size: NA

cdr3_nt: TGCAGCGTTAACTGGGGACAGAGCTACGAGCAGTACTTC
cdr3_aa: CSVNWGQSYEQYF
v_call: TRBV29-1
d_call: TRBD1
j_call: TRBJ2-7
clone_size: few

cdr3_nt: TGCGCCAGCAGCTTCGAAGGGGGCAGCGGCTCCTACGAGCAGTACTTC
cdr3_aa: CASSFEGGSGSYEQYF
v_call: TRBV5-1
d_call: TRBD1
j_call: TRBJ2-7
clone_size: NA

cdr3_nt: TGTGCCAGCAGTGAATACAGGGGGGCCCATTTATCGGGCTACACCTTC
cdr3_aa: CASSEYRGAHLSGYTF
v_call: TRBV25-1
d_call: TRBD1
j_call: TRBJ1-2
clone_size: NA

cdr3_nt: TGTGCCAGCAGTGAATTTAACAATGAGCAGTTCTTC
cdr3_aa: CASSEFNNEQFF
v_call: TRBV25-1
d_call: NA
j_call: TRBJ2-1
clone_size: few

cdr3_nt: TGTGCCAGCAGCGTAGGCGGAATTCAGCCCCAGCATTTT
cdr3_aa: CASSVGGIQPQHF
v_call: TRBV9
d_call: NA
j_call: TRBJ1-5
clone_size: few

cdr3_nt: TGCGCCAGCAGCCAAGTCGCAGGTCTCATGAACACTGAAGCTTTCTTT
cdr3_aa: CASSQVAGLMNTEAFF
v_call: TRBV4-1
d_call: NA
j_call: TRBJ1-1
clone_size: NA

cdr3_nt: TGTGCCAGCACCAAGGAGGGGGGTCAAGAGACCCAGTACTTC
cdr3_aa: CASTKEGGQETQYF
v_call: TRBV7-9
d_call: NA
j_call: TRBJ2-5
clone_size: NA

cdr3_nt: TGTGCCAGCAGCGCCACACCGGTGGGCTACGAGCAGTACTTC
cdr3_aa: CASSATPVGYEQYF
v_call: TRBV11-2
d_call: NA
j_call: TRBJ2-7
clone_size: NA

cdr3_nt: TGTGCCTGGAGTAAGGGACAGGGCAATCAGCCCCAGCATTTT
cdr3_aa: CAWSKGQGNQPQHF
v_call: TRBV30
d_call: TRBD1
j_call: TRBJ1-5
clone_size: few

cdr3_nt: TGTGCCAGCAGTATCGGACAGGGGGCTCCCAATTCACCCCTCCACTTT
cdr3_aa: CASSIGQGAPNSPLHF
v_call: TRBV5-6
d_call: TRBD1
j_call: TRBJ1-6
clone_size: NA

cdr3_nt: TGTGCCAGCAGTTTGATTCCAGGGAATGAGCAGTTCTTC
cdr3_aa: CASSLIPGNEQFF
v_call: TRBV27
d_call: NA
j_call: TRBJ2-1
clone_size: NA

cdr3_nt: TGTGCCAGCAGTTATAGGTTGCCCCAAGAGACCCAGTACTTC
cdr3_aa: CASSYRLPQETQYF
v_call: TRBV27
d_call: NA
j_call: TRBJ2-5
clone_size: NA

cdr3_nt: TGTGCCAGCAGTCTACTGACTAGTGATACGCAGTATTTT
cdr3_aa: CASSLLTSDTQYF
v_call: TRBV27
d_call: NA
j_call: TRBJ2-3
clone_size: few

cdr3_nt: TGTGCCAGCAGCCGACCTTGGGACAGGAGAGGCACAGATACGCAGTATTTT
cdr3_aa: CASSRPWDRRGTDTQYF
v_call: TRBV27
d_call: TRBD1
j_call: TRBJ2-3
clone_size: NA

cdr3_nt: TGTGCCAGCAGCTCCGGTTTAAACTATGGCTACACCTTC
cdr3_aa: CASSSGLNYGYTF
v_call: TRBV13
d_call: NA
j_call: TRBJ1-2
clone_size: few

cdr3_nt: TGTGCCAGTCGGAGGGGAGGATTGGAGACCCAGTACTTC
cdr3_aa: CASRRGGLETQYF
v_call: TRBV7-9
d_call: NA
j_call: TRBJ2-5
clone_size: NA

cdr3_nt: TGCGCCAGCAGCTTGTTGGCGGATCGGGCGGAGACCCAGTACTTC
cdr3_aa: CASSLLADRAETQYF
v_call: TRBV5-1
d_call: NA
j_call: TRBJ2-5
clone_size: NA

cdr3_nt: TGTGCCAGTAGTTCGCCCGGACGGATCTCTGGGGCCAACGTCCTGACTTTC
cdr3_aa: CASSSPGRISGANVLTF
v_call: TRBV19
d_call: NA
j_call: TRBJ2-6
clone_size: NA

cdr3_nt: TGCAGCGTTGAAGAGGTACCTTCTTACGCAGATACGCAGTATTTT
cdr3_aa: CSVEEVPSYADTQYF
v_call: TRBV29-1
d_call: NA
j_call: TRBJ2-3
clone_size: NA

cdr3_nt: TGCAGCGTTGAAGAACCCCTGACAGGGAGGGGAAACGAGCAGTACTTC
cdr3_aa: CSVEEPLTGRGNEQYF
v_call: TRBV29-1
d_call: NA
j_call: TRBJ2-7
clone_size: NA

cdr3_nt: TGTGCCTGGAGAGGGACAGGGACGTACTATGGCTACACCTTC
cdr3_aa: CAWRGTGTYYGYTF
v_call: TRBV30
d_call: TRBD1
j_call: TRBJ1-2
clone_size: NA

cdr3_nt: TGCAGCGTTACGGGGGGCCCAGGCGAGTACCAAGAGACCCAGTACTTC
cdr3_aa: CSVTGGPGEYQETQYF
v_call: TRBV29-1
d_call: NA
j_call: TRBJ2-5
clone_size: NA

cdr3_nt: TGTGCCAGCAGCCCGATCCAGACAGTCTGGGCGTACTTC
cdr3_aa: CASSPIQTVWAYF
v_call: TRBV7-9
d_call: NA
j_call: TRBJ2-7
clone_size: NA

cdr3_nt: TGCAGCGTTGGTGGCCCAGACGTCACCGGGGAGCTGTTTTTT
cdr3_aa: CSVGGPDVTGELFF
v_call: TRBV29-1
d_call: NA
j_call: TRBJ2-2
clone_size: few

cdr3_nt: TGTGCCAGCGGTATTGGACGGGCGAACACCGGGGAGCTGTTTTTT
cdr3_aa: CASGIGRANTGELFF
v_call: TRBV2
d_call: NA
j_call: TRBJ2-2
clone_size: few

cdr3_nt: TGCAGCGTTGGTGGTACTAGGGGCACCGGGGAGCTGTTTTTT
cdr3_aa: CSVGGTRGTGELFF
v_call: TRBV29-1
d_call: NA
j_call: TRBJ2-2
clone_size: NA

cdr3_nt: TGTGCCAGCAGTGAATATCGAGGGGGCGCGGTGGAGACCCAGTACTTC
cdr3_aa: CASSEYRGGAVETQYF
v_call: TRBV25-1
d_call: TRBD1
j_call: TRBJ2-5
clone_size: NA

cdr3_nt: TGTGCCAGCAGCCCACCGACAGGGAACACTGAAGCTTTCTTT
cdr3_aa: CASSPPTGNTEAFF
v_call: TRBV7-9
d_call: NA
j_call: TRBJ1-1
clone_size: NA

cdr3_nt: TGCAGCGGACAGGGAACAGATACGCAGTATTTT
cdr3_aa: CSGQGTDTQYF
v_call: TRBV29-1
d_call: TRBD1
j_call: TRBJ2-3
clone_size: NA

cdr3_nt: TGTGCCAGCAGTTTGTCAGGGGATTACAATGAGCAGTTCTTC
cdr3_aa: CASSLSGDYNEQFF
v_call: TRBV25-1
d_call: NA
j_call: TRBJ2-1
clone_size: NA

cdr3_nt: TGCAGCGTTGGCGGGCAGAACTATGGCTACACCTTC
cdr3_aa: CSVGGQNYGYTF
v_call: TRBV29-1
d_call: NA
j_call: TRBJ1-2
clone_size: NA

cdr3_nt: TGTGCCAGCAGTGAGTTCGGATTTAATCAGCCCCAGCATTTT
cdr3_aa: CASSEFGFNQPQHF
v_call: TRBV2
d_call: NA
j_call: TRBJ1-5
clone_size: NA

cdr3_nt: TGTGCCAGCAGTGAAGCGAACACGGACTCTGGAAACACCATATATTTT
cdr3_aa: CASSEANTDSGNTIYF
v_call: TRBV2
d_call: NA
j_call: TRBJ1-3
clone_size: NA

cdr3_nt: TGTGCCTGGACGCCGGGGATAGGGACTGAAGCTTTCTTT
cdr3_aa: CAWTPGIGTEAFF
v_call: TRBV30
d_call: NA
j_call: TRBJ1-1
clone_size: few

cdr3_nt: TGTGCCAGCAGCCCCGCGGACAGGGGGTTCTACAATGAGCAGTTCTTC
cdr3_aa: CASSPADRGFYNEQFF
v_call: TRBV2
d_call: TRBD1
j_call: TRBJ2-1
clone_size: NA

cdr3_nt: TGTGCTAGTGGTTTGACCCTACGATTAGGGGAAGAGACCCAGTACTTC
cdr3_aa: CASGLTLRLGEETQYF
v_call: TRBV12-5
d_call: NA
j_call: TRBJ2-5
clone_size: few

cdr3_nt: TGTGCCAGCAGCCTGACAGGGACCGATCAGCCCCAGCATTTT
cdr3_aa: CASSLTGTDQPQHF
v_call: TRBV27
d_call: TRBD1
j_call: TRBJ1-5
clone_size: NA